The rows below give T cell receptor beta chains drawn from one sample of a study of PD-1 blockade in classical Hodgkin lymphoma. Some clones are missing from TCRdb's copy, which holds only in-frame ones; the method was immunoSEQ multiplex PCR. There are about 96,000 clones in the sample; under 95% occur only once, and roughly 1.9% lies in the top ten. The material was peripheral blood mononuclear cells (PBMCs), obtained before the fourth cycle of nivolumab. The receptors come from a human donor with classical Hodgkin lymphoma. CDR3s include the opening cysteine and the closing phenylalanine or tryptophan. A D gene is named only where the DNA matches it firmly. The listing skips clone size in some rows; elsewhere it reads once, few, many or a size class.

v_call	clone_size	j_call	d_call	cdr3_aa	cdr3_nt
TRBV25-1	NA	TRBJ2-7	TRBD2	CASCGSYEQYF	TGTGCCAGCTGCGGGAGCTACGAGCAGTACTTC
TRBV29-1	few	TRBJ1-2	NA	CSATGNYYGYTF	TGCAGCGCTACAGGGAATTATTATGGCTACACCTTC
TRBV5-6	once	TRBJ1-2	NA	CASSLMLRGGYGYTF	TGTGCCAGCAGCTTGATGTTAAGAGGCGGCTATGGCTACACCTTC
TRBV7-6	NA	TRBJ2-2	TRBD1	CASARLVGGARPNTGELFF	TGTGCCAGCGCCCGTTTGGTAGGGGGCGCGAGACCGAACACCGGGGAGCTGTTTTTT
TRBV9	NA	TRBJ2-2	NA	CASTLDTGELFF	TGTGCCAGCACCTTAGATACCGGGGAGCTGTTTTTT
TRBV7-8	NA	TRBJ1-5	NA	CASVSGPPLENQPQHF	TGTGCCAGCGTCTCGGGACCTCCCCTCGAAAATCAGCCCCAGCATTTT
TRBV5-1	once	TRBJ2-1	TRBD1	CASSLGDRGFYNEQFF	TGCGCCAGCAGCTTGGGGGACAGGGGGTTTTACAATGAGCAGTTCTTC
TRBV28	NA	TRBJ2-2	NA	CASRSDSRWAGELFF	TGTGCCAGCAGATCTGACTCCCGGTGGGCCGGGGAGCTGTTTTTT
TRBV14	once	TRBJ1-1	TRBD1	CASSQDRGANTEAFF	TGTGCCAGCAGCCAAGACAGGGGGGCGAACACTGAAGCTTTCTTT
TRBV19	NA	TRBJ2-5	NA	CASSTDSPQETQYF	TGTGCCAGTAGTACCGACAGTCCCCAAGAGACCCAGTACTTC
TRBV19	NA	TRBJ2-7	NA	CASSIDRDLWPEQYF	TGTGCCAGTAGTATAGACCGGGACCTCTGGCCCGAGCAGTACTTC
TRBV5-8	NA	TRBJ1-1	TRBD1	CASSYLGTGDLEAFF	TGTGCCAGCAGCTACCTGGGGACAGGGGACCTTGAAGCTTTCTTT
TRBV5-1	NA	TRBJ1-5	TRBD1	CASSKQGAGQPQHF	TGCGCCAGCAGCAAACAGGGGGCTGGGCAGCCCCAGCATTTT
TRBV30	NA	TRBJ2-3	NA	CAWSVGTDTQYF	TGTGCCTGGAGTGTAGGAACAGATACGCAGTATTTT
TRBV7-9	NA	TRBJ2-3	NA	CASSFMEVTDTQYF	TGTGCCAGCAGCTTTATGGAGGTCACAGATACGCAGTATTTT
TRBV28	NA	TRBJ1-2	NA	CASSSGVRLYGYTF	TGTGCCAGCAGTTCAGGGGTTAGGCTCTATGGCTACACCTTC
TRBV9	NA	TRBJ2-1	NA	CASSVAQTPQNEQFF	TGTGCCAGCAGCGTAGCACAGACTCCCCAGAATGAGCAGTTCTTC
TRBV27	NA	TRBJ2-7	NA	CASSLTGHSYEQYF	TGTGCCAGCAGTTTAACAGGCCATTCCTACGAGCAGTACTTC
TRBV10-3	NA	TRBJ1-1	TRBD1	CATTGGMNTEAFF	TGTGCCACTACAGGGGGGATGAACACTGAAGCTTTCTTT
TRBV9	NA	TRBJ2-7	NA	CASSVGIWDEQYF	TGTGCCAGCAGCGTAGGGATTTGGGACGAGCAGTACTTC
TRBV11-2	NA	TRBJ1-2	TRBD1	CASSGPTGKDSYGYTF	TGTGCCAGCAGCGGGCCGACAGGGAAGGATAGCTATGGCTACACCTTC
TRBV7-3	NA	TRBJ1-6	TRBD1	CASSHTIRGRWGNSPLHF	TGTGCCAGCAGCCACACTATAAGGGGGCGCTGGGGTAATTCACCCCTCCACTTT
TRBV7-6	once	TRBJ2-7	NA	CASSLGRSYEQYF	TGTGCCAGCAGCTTGGGCCGGAGCTACGAGCAGTACTTC